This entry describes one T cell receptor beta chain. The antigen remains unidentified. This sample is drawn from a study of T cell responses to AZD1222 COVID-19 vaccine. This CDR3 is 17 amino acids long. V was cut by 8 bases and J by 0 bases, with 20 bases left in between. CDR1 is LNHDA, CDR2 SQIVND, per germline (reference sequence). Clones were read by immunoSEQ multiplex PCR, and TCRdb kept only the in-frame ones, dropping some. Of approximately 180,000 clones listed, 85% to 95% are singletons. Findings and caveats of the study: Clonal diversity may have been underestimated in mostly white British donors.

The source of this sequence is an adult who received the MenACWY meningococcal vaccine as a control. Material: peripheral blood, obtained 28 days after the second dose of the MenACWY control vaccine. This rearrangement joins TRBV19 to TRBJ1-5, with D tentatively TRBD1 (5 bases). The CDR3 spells CASSRDGIAYSNQPQHF. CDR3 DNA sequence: TGTGCCAGTTCCCGGGACGGGATTGCATATAGCAATCAGCCCCAGCATTTT.